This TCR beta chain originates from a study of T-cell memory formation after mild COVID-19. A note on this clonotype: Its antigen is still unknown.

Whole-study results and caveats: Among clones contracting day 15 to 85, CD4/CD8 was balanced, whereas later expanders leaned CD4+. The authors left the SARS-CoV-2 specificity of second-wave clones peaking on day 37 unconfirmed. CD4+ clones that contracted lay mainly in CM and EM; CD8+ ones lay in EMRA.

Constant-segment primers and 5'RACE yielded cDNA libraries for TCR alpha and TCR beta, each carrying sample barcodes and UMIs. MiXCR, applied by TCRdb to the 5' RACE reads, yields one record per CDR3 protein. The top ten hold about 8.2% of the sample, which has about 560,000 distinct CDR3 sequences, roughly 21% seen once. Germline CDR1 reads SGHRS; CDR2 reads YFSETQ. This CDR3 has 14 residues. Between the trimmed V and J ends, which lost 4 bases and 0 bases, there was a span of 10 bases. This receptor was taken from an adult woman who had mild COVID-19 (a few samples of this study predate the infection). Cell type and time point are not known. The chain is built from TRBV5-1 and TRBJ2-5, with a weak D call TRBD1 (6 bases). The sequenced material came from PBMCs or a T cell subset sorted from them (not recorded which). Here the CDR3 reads CASSQRQDQETQYF. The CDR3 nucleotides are TGCGCCAGCAGCCAGAGACAGGACCAAGAGACCCAGTACTTC.